This T cell receptor (beta chain) emerged from a study of circulating CD8 cells and anti-PD-1 response in melanoma. Four subsets defined by PD-1 and/or TIGIT were sorted from live CD3+CD8+TCRalphabeta+ cells. This clonotype is medium-sized within its sample. The CDR3 runs 16 residues. J lost 1 base, V lost 5 bases, and 8 bases had no gene match. In germline, CDR1 is LGHNA, CDR2 YSLEER. Using around 14 ng of total RNA, TCR libraries were made with the QIAseq Immune Repertoire TCR panel. One entry per CDR3 protein results from TCRdb running MiXCR on the reads. The table records about 850 distinct CDR3 sequences, 7.5% to 8.5% of them present only once.

This chain links TRBV4-3 with TRBJ2-7; 10 bases fit TRBD1. This specimen was CD8+ T cells from PBMCs, taken at baseline or after one month of anti-PD-1 therapy (not recorded which). This TCR was recovered from a human donor with melanoma. The CDR3 sequence is CASSFSGTGESYEQYF. CDR3 bases: TGCGCCAGCAGCTTCAGCGGGACAGGGGAGTCCTACGAGCAGTACTTC.